This passage covers 6 T cell receptor beta chains from one sample sequenced in a study of blood T cell repertoires in COVID-19. Generated by immunoSEQ multiplex PCR, the TCRdb table keeps only in-frame clones and is missing some. This sample has 130,000 to 150,000 clones; 80% to 90% occur once, and the top ten carry approximately 8%. Specimen: peripheral blood. These receptor sequences come from a woman in her sixties or seventies with COVID-19, enrolled during active disease.

V usage is TRBV7-9 and J usage is TRBJ1-2; TRBD1 matches at 9 bases. Trimming at V came to 2 bases and at J to 8 bases, leaving 6 bases not matched to a gene. Germline CDR1 reads SEHNR; CDR2 reads FQNEAQ (reference sequence). The CDR3 extends over 14 amino acids. The CDR3 DNA is TGTGCCAGCAGCTTATCGGACAGGGGTGGCGGCTACACCTTC. As protein: CASSLSDRGGGYTF.

The sample holds one count of this clone. The chain combines TRBV11-2 with TRBJ2-1; 14 nucleotides match TRBD2. In germline, CDR1 is SGHAT, CDR2 FQNNGV. This CDR3 region has 16 residues. Trimming at V came to 3 bases and at J to 9 bases, leaving 7 bases not matched to a gene. The CDR3 is CASSLTSGGAGVEQFF. DNA for the CDR3: TGTGCCAGCAGCTTGACTAGCGGGGGGGCCGGTGTTGAGCAGTTCTTC.

This clone was counted once. CDR3 DNA: TGTGCCAGCTCGATGCGGCAGGGGGACACTGAAGCTTTCTTT. Its translation is CASSMRQGDTEAFF. The V gene is TRBV18, the J gene TRBJ1-1, with 7 bases fitting TRBD1. Germline V CDR1 and CDR2: KGHSH, LQKENI. The CDR3 covers 14 residues. Trimming at V came to 6 bases and at J to 3 bases, leaving 7 bases not matched to a gene.

This clone was observed once. The rearrangement uses TRBV5-6 and TRBJ1-1; weak D call: TRBD1 (5 bases). The V gene's germline CDR1 is SGHDT and CDR2 YYEEEE. Trimming stripped 0 bases from V and 5 bases from J, with 14 bases between. The length of the CDR3 is 15 residues. The CDR3 here is CASSLVIERGTEAFF. The CDR3 DNA is TGTGCCAGCAGCTTGGTAATTGAACGGGGGACTGAAGCTTTCTTT.

The rearrangement joins TRBV3-1 (or the pseudogene TRBV3-2) to TRBJ2-7; D gene uncertain. Germline CDR1 LGHDT, CDR2 YNNKEL (reference sequence). Trimming cost V 0 bases and J 2 bases, with 11 bases left between them. The CDR3 has 15 residues. The CDR3 region has the DNA TGTGCCAGCAGCCAAGAAGCGATAGGTCCCTACGAGCAGTACTTC. This codes for CASSQEAIGPYEQYF.

This chain uses TRBV18 with TRBJ1-2; maybe TRBD1 (5 bases). V was cut by 3 bases and J by 3 bases, with 11 bases left in between. In germline, CDR1 is KGHSH, CDR2 LQKENI. CDR3 length: 14 residues. The CDR3, as DNA: TGTGCCAGCTCACCGGCGACAGACGACTATGGCTACACCTTC. This gives the protein CASSPATDDYGYTF.